The 23 T cell receptor beta chains in this list originate from one sample, sequenced in a study of shared clonotypes between healthy human individuals. Cells designated naive CD8 were CD45RO-negative and were positively selected for CCR7, with terminally differentiated effector memory CD45RA+ cells excluded. The data were produced by immunoSEQ multiplex PCR, yet TCRdb's version contains in-frame clones alone and is incomplete. The profile shows nearly 600,000 clones, about 95% of them singletons. The sequenced sample was naive CD8+ T cells sorted from blood. These receptors originate from a woman under 40 in good health.

DNA of the CDR3: TGTGCCAGCAGCGTAGAAGGGGGCGGGGAAAAACTGTTTTTT. Amino acids: CASSVEGGGEKLFF. The V gene is TRBV9, the J gene TRBJ1-4, with 7 bases aligning to TRBD1. Looked up from germline, CDR1 is SGDLS and CDR2 is YYNGEE. The length of the CDR3 is 14 residues. J gave up 8 bases and V 0 bases, and 4 bases lay outside the gene matches.

This clone was counted a single time. CDR3 in DNA: TGTGCCAGCAGACCCCGCGGGATTAGCGGAAGCACAGATACGCAGTATTTT. This gives the protein CASRPRGISGSTDTQYF. The chain carries TRBV7-8 and TRBJ2-3; D is possibly TRBD2 (6 bases). The CDR3 consists of 17 residues. Trimming cost V 6 bases and J 0 bases, with 19 bases left between them. Germline V gene sequence: CDR1 SGHVS, CDR2 FQNEAQ.

This chain links TRBV6-6 with TRBJ1-5; 7 bases match TRBD1. This CDR3 contains 15 residues. Germline V gene sequence: CDR1 MNHNY, CDR2 SVGAGI (reference sequence). The J segment lost 3 bases and the V segment lost 5 bases, leaving 7 bases of the junction unmatched. CDR3 in amino acids: CASSAFDRDNQPQHF. Here the CDR3 DNA reads TGTGCCAGCAGTGCATTCGACAGGGACAATCAGCCCCAGCATTTT.

This CDR3 reads CASSLVGGGPGNTIYF. The CDR3 coding sequence is TGTGCCAGCAGTTTAGTTGGAGGCGGACCTGGAAACACCATATATTTT. The gene calls are TRBV28 and TRBJ1-3; D is unresolved. The germline V and J ends were trimmed by 2 bases and 2 bases, with 13 bases remaining between them. CDR3 length: 16 amino acids. CDR1 and CDR2 from the germline V gene are MDHEN and SYDVKM.

This clone has just one count. The V and J genes are TRBV15 and TRBJ2-7; TRBD1 matches at 10 bases. The germline V gene encodes CDR1 LNHNV and CDR2 YYDKDF (reference sequence). The ends lost 5 bases at V and 5 bases at J; junction bases unmatched: 9. The CDR3 runs 15 residues. CDR3 nucleotide sequence: TGTGCCACCAGCGGCAGCGACAGGGGGCTTAACGAGCAGTACTTC. Its translation: CATSGSDRGLNEQYF. Looking up the rest from reference TRBV15 and TRBJ2-7 gives the full variable domain: DAMVIQNPRYQVTQFGKPVTLSCSQTLNHNVMYWYQQKSSQAPKLLFHYYDKDFNNEADTPDNFQSRRPNTSFCFLDIRSPGLGDTAMYLCATSGSDRGLNEQYFGPGTRLTVT.

The chain joins TRBV28 to TRBJ2-7; D ambiguous. The CDR3 consists of 15 residues. Trimming shortened V by 6 bases and J by 0 bases, and 15 bases separated the two germline ends. Germline CDR1 and CDR2: MDHEN and SYDVKM. Here the CDR3 DNA reads TGTGCCAGCAGCCCCCGGCGATATAGCTCCTACGAGCAGTACTTC. Translating it yields CASSPRRYSSYEQYF.

The rearrangement links TRBV7-7 to TRBJ2-7, with TRBD1 matching over 7 bases. This CDR3 contains 15 residues. The V and J ends lost 1 base and 3 bases, in that order; junction bases with no gene match: 6. CDR1 and CDR2 (germline): SSHAT, FNYEAQ (reference sequence). CDR3 loop: CASSLGQYRGYEQYF. CDR3 in DNA: TGTGCCAGCAGCTTAGGGCAATACAGGGGCTACGAGCAGTACTTC.

This chain joins TRBV27 and TRBJ1-1, with D hard to call. The germline V gene encodes CDR1 MNHEY and CDR2 SMNVEV (reference sequence). The V gene lost 6 bases and the J gene lost 1 base, with 15 bases spanning the gap. The CDR3 totals 15 residues. The CDR3 here is CASRLDGLWNTEAFF. The CDR3 DNA reads as TGTGCCAGCAGGCTTGACGGCTTATGGAACACTGAAGCTTTCTTT.

J is TRBJ2-5 and V is TRBV19; TRBD2 might be the D (6 bases). The J call is doubtful: the DNA matches TRBJ2-7 better. The CDR3 sequence is 15 residues long. Germline assignment: CDR1 LNHDA and CDR2 SQIVND (reference sequence). The CDR3: CASSPAGISSYEQYF. As DNA, the CDR3 is TGTGCCAGTAGTCCGGCGGGGATTAGCTCCTACGAGCAGTACTTC.

This rearrangement joins TRBV2 to TRBJ2-7; 10 bases are a match to TRBD1. This CDR3 region has 15 residues. The trim removed 6 bases at V and 5 bases at J, leaving 10 bases unmatched. In germline, CDR1 is SNHLY, CDR2 FYNNEI. Written as DNA, the CDR3 is TGTGCCAGCAGACCGACCGGGACAGGGGCCGACGAGCAGTACTTC. Protein product: CASRPTGTGADEQYF.

CDR3 amino acids: CASSSSGGGETQYF. The CDR3 DNA is TGTGCCAGCAGTTCCTCAGGGGGCGGAGAGACCCAGTACTTC. V gene TRBV27 combines with J gene TRBJ2-5; TRBD1 agrees at 8 bases. The CDR3 loop spans 14 amino acids. V shed 4 bases, J shed 4 bases, and the junction held 5 bases outside the gene matches. Germline V CDR1 and CDR2: MNHEY, SMNVEV (reference sequence).

This clone was detected once. The gene calls are TRBV27 and TRBJ1-4, with a weak D call TRBD1 (6 bases). There are 14 residues in the CDR3. Trimming shortened V by 4 bases and J by 6 bases, and 12 bases separated the two germline ends. Germline V gene lookup returns CDR1 MNHEY and CDR2 SMNVEV (reference sequence). CDR3 loop: CASSSQGGDEKLFF. As DNA, the CDR3 is TGTGCCAGCAGTTCACAAGGGGGGGATGAAAAACTGTTTTTT.

Points on this clone: In the same sample, other DNA sequences code for this CDR3. The gene calls are TRBV29-1 and TRBJ1-2; no clear D. Germline V gene data show CDR1 as SQVTM and CDR2 as ANQGSEA. The CDR3 length is 11 residues. Trimming stripped 4 bases from V and 3 bases from J, with 6 bases between. In DNA, the CDR3 is TGCAGCGTTGCTAGGGACTATGGCTACACCTTC. Translating gives CSVARDYGYTF.

The V call is TRBV5-6, the J call TRBJ2-7; D is unclear. Germline assignment: CDR1 SGHDT and CDR2 YYEEEE. The CDR3 is 13 amino acids. V was pared by 2 bases and J by 1 base, with 7 bases between. In DNA, the CDR3 is TGTGCCAGCAGCTTCGGGCTTTCCTACGAGCAGTACTTC. Protein sequence: CASSFGLSYEQYF. The variable domain in full, completed from reference TRBV5-6 and TRBJ2-7, reads DAGVTQSPTHLIKTRGQQVTLRCSPKSGHDTVSWYQQALGQGPQFIFQYYEEEERQRGNFPDRFSGHQFPNYSSELNVNALLLGDSALYLCASSFGLSYEQYFGPGTRLTVT.

The CDR3 DNA reads as TGTGCCAGCAGTGGACAGTGGAACTCCTACGAGCAGTACTTC. It codes for CASSGQWNSYEQYF. V gene TRBV7-9 combines with J gene TRBJ2-7, with D possibly being TRBD1 (6 bases). This CDR3 region has 14 residues. CDR1 is SEHNR and CDR2 is FQNEAQ in the germline V gene (reference sequence). Trimming stripped 6 bases from V and 0 bases from J, with 12 bases between.

This clone has just one count. The rearrangement links TRBV13 to TRBJ2-7; D remains unclear. V was trimmed by 3 bases and J by 5 bases, leaving 8 bases between them. The CDR3 runs to 12 residues. The germline gives CDR1 PRHDT, CDR2 FYEKMQ (reference sequence). The CDR3 is CASSFRADEQYF. CDR3 coding DNA: TGTGCCAGCAGCTTCCGAGCCGACGAGCAGTACTTC.

This sequence joins TRBV27 and TRBJ2-3; D remains ambiguous. Germline assignment: CDR1 MNHEY and CDR2 SMNVEV (reference sequence). The CDR3 length is 13 residues. Trimming cost V 6 bases and J 2 bases, with 9 bases left between them. This CDR3 is CASSHTSTDTQYF. CDR3 nucleotides: TGTGCCAGCAGCCATACCTCCACAGATACGCAGTATTTT.

This clone was detected only once. The chain uses TRBV11-2 and TRBJ2-7; possibly TRBD2 for D (6 bases). V was clipped by 0 bases and J by 1 base, with 13 bases between them. The CDR3 is 16 amino acids. The germline CDR1 and CDR2 sequences are SGHAT and FQNNGV. The CDR3 bases are TGTGCCAGCAGCTTAGATCGGGGAGGCCTTTCCTACGAGCAGTACTTC. Encoded protein: CASSLDRGGLSYEQYF.

The chain recombines TRBV7-9 with TRBJ2-5, with a possible D match to TRBD2 (6 bases). The CDR3 sequence is 15 residues long. Trimming removed 1 base at V and 7 bases at J, with 16 bases between. The V gene's germline CDR1 is SEHNR and CDR2 FQNEAQ (reference sequence). The CDR3 spells CASSLVIGDSGTQYF. For the CDR3, the DNA is TGTGCCAGCAGCTTAGTCATAGGGGACTCCGGGACCCAGTACTTC.

V and J are TRBV7-8 and TRBJ2-7; 8 bases line up with TRBD2. The trim removed 1 base at V and 2 bases at J, leaving 7 bases unmatched. The CDR3 consists of 16 residues. CDR1 is SGHVS and CDR2 is FQNEAQ in the germline V gene. This CDR3 is CASSLETGTRAYEQYF. The CDR3 DNA reads TGTGCCAGCAGCTTAGAAACCGGGACTAGAGCCTACGAGCAGTACTTC.

For this clone: Other DNA sequences within the sample encode an identical CDR3. The rearrangement links TRBV27 to TRBJ2-7; D is perhaps TRBD1 or TRBD2 (5 bases each). The CDR3 contains 14 residues. CDR1 and CDR2 from the germline V gene are MNHEY and SMNVEV (reference sequence). Trimming shortened V by 0 bases and J by 4 bases, and 10 bases separated the two germline ends. The CDR3 reads CASSLSRGGYEQYF. DNA of the CDR3: TGTGCCAGCAGTTTATCTAGGGGCGGGTACGAGCAGTACTTC.

The chain couples TRBV28 to TRBJ2-6, with unresolved D. V lost 5 bases and J 0 bases, leaving 11 bases between the germline ends. The V gene's germline CDR1 is MDHEN and CDR2 SYDVKM. The CDR3 has 16 amino acids. The CDR3: CASSPRGVSGANVLTF. The CDR3 nucleotides are TGTGCCAGCAGTCCCCGAGGTGTCTCTGGGGCCAACGTCCTGACTTTC.

V gene TRBV7-9 combines with J gene TRBJ2-5; a weak D match, TRBD1 (5 bases). Trimming removed 6 bases at V and 5 bases at J, with 19 bases between. The CDR3 contains 15 residues. Germline lookup yields CDR1 SEHNR and CDR2 FQNEAQ (reference sequence). CDR3: CASSGAEGFGETQYF. CDR3 in DNA: TGTGCCAGCAGTGGGGCGGAAGGGTTTGGGGAGACCCAGTACTTC.